The entry that follows covers one T cell receptor (beta chain) sequence. This entry comes from a study of blood T cell repertoires in COVID-19. Clones were read by immunoSEQ multiplex PCR, and TCRdb kept only the in-frame ones, dropping some. The table shows about 220,000 clones, with 83% occurring only once. CDR3 size: 14 residues. The V end lost 6 bases, the J end lost 4 bases, and 12 bases lay between the germline ends. Germline CDR1 reads ENHRY; CDR2 reads SYGVKD. The rearrangement uses TRBV10-3 and TRBJ2-2; no clear D gene. This sequence originates from a woman aged 50 to 60 who had been exposed to COVID-19. Sample: PBMCs or T cells enriched from blood (not recorded which). The CDR3 sequence is CAIRRSVSTGELFF. In DNA form, the CDR3 reads TGTGCCATCAGGAGATCGGTAAGCACCGGGGAGCTGTTTTTT.